The clone carrying this T cell receptor beta chain was observed a single time. The sample originates from a study of cytomegalovirus exposure and HLA in healthy donors. PCR amplification relied on 60 Vbeta primers (plus 13 Jbeta primers). The assay was immunoSEQ multiplex PCR, and TCRdb's table has in-frame clones only and misses some. The sample contains some 120,000 clones, over 60% of which appear only once. Germline values: CDR1 MDHEN, CDR2 SYDVKM. This CDR3 contains 15 residues. Germline trimming cut 7 bases from V and 8 bases from J; bases unmatched to any gene: 13. The chain has TRBV28 and TRBJ1-1; 10 bases match TRBD1. The sequenced material came from PBMCs. The TCR comes from a woman aged 40 to 55 in good health and CMV-seronegative. The CDR3 DNA reads as TGTGCCAGCATCTCTATCCGGGACAGGGGCTACGAAGCTTTCTTT. It is translated as CASISIRDRGYEAFF.